A selection of T cell receptor beta chains follows, all from one sample in a study of shared clonotypes between healthy human individuals. Produced via immunoSEQ multiplex PCR; TCRdb's table is partial and in-frame only. The table lists around 2.3 million clones, 90% to 97% of them singletons. The source material was naive CD4+ T cells sorted from blood. The origin of the receptors is a man between 18 and 35 years old in good health. CDR3s include the opening cysteine and the closing phenylalanine or tryptophan. The D gene is left open where the match is weak. Size is stated for part of the rows, as once, few or many counts, or as a class when the clone is expanded.

>TRBJ2-7|NA|TRBV20-1|once
TGCAGTGCCAGCTACGAGCAGTACTTC
CSASYEQYF
>TRBJ1-3|NA|TRBV28|NA
TGTGCCACTCGGGGGCAGGGAAGAAACACCATATATTTT
CATRGQGRNTIYF
>TRBJ2-1|TRBD2|TRBV5-4|NA
TGTGCCAGCAGCCCCACGGGACTAGCGGGAGCAAATGAGCAGTTCTTC
CASSPTGLAGANEQFF
>TRBJ2-7|TRBD1|TRBV18|NA
TGTGCCAGCTCACCGGGACAGGGGGATTCCTACGAGCAGTACTTC
CASSPGQGDSYEQYF
>TRBJ1-3|TRBD1|TRBV7-2|NA
TGTGCCAGCAGCCCAGGACAGGCTGGAAACACCATATATTTT
CASSPGQAGNTIYF
>TRBJ2-3|TRBD2|TRBV30|NA
TGTGCCTGGAGTGGAGGGACTAGCGGCCCCACAGATACGCAGTATTTT
CAWSGGTSGPTDTQYF
>TRBJ1-3|NA|TRBV5-4|NA
TGTGCCAGCAGCTCCGACGGCTCTGGAAACACCATATATTTT
CASSSDGSGNTIYF
>TRBJ2-1|NA|TRBV6-5|NA
TGTGCCAGCAGTCGCCATTCAGACAATGAGCAGTTCTTC
CASSRHSDNEQFF
>TRBJ2-7|NA|TRBV11-2|once
TGTGCCAGCAGCTTGCTCTCCGGGAACGAGCAGTACTTC
CASSLLSGNEQYF
>TRBJ2-1|TRBD2|TRBV6-1|NA
TGTGCCAGCACCCTAGCGGGGGGCTCCTACAATGAGCAGTTCTTC
CASTLAGGSYNEQFF
>TRBJ1-2|TRBD1|TRBV7-9|NA
TGTGCCAGCAGCGCAGTGGGGACAGGGGACCCTAACTATGGCTACACCTTC
CASSAVGTGDPNYGYTF
>TRBJ2-7|TRBD2|TRBV13|NA
TGTGCCAGCAGCCCCAGCGGGAGGGGAGCCTACGAGCAGTACTTC
CASSPSGRGAYEQYF
>TRBJ2-7|NA|TRBV6-1|NA
TGTGCCAGCAGTGTTGAGACTAGTCTAGGCGAGCAGTACTTC
CASSVETSLGEQYF
>TRBJ2-5|NA|TRBV11-2|NA
TGTGCCAGCAGTCCTACGCTAGCCGGTCGAGAGACCCAGTACTTC
CASSPTLAGRETQYF
>TRBJ1-4|NA|TRBV6-1|NA
TGTGCCAGCAGTGAATTACAGAATAATGAAAAACTGTTTTTT
CASSELQNNEKLFF
>TRBJ2-7|NA|TRBV4-3|NA
TGCGCCAGCAGCCAACCGTCGGGACCCTACGAGCAGTACTTC
CASSQPSGPYEQYF
>TRBJ2-7|NA|TRBV9|NA
TGTGCCAGCAGCGTAACTCCAGACTCCTACGAGCAGTACTTC
CASSVTPDSYEQYF
>TRBJ1-4|NA|TRBV18|NA
TGTGCCAGCTCATCAGACCGGGCCGGCACTAATGAAAAACTGTTTTTT
CASSSDRAGTNEKLFF
>TRBJ2-2|NA|TRBV4-1|NA
TGCGCCAGCAGCCAAGGGGCTACGAGGGGCCCCGGGGAGCTGTTTTTT
CASSQGATRGPGELFF
>TRBJ2-7|NA|TRBV7-2|NA
TGTGCCAGCAGCCGGGACCACTCCTACGAGCAGTACTTC
CASSRDHSYEQYF
>TRBJ1-6|NA|TRBV12-5|NA
TGTGCTAGTGGTTTCGGGGACGGCAATAATTCACCCCTCCACTTT
CASGFGDGNNSPLHF
>TRBJ2-3|TRBD2|TRBV19|NA
TGTGCCAGTAGAGTCACCGGGACTAGCAGTGTGGATACGCAGTATTTT
CASRVTGTSSVDTQYF
>TRBJ2-3|NA|TRBV10-3|NA
TGTGCCACTCTTGGGGGGATCGCAGATACGCAGTATTTT
CATLGGIADTQYF
>TRBJ2-2|NA|TRBV7-2|NA
TGTGCCAGCAGCTTAGCAGGGGTCGCGAACACCGGGGAGCTGTTTTTT
CASSLAGVANTGELFF
>TRBJ2-2|NA|TRBV2|NA
TGTGCCAGCAGGGTCCTAGCAACGACAGCCGGGGAGCTGTTTTTT
CASRVLATTAGELFF
>TRBJ1-2|TRBD1|TRBV9|NA
TGTGCCAGCAGAACAGGGGAAGGCTACACCTTC
CASRTGEGYTF
>TRBJ1-3|NA|TRBV6-6|NA
TGTGCCAGCAACCTCCCCGGAAACACCATATATTTT
CASNLPGNTIYF
>TRBJ1-1|NA|TRBV27|NA
TGTGCCAGCGCCTTACCCCGTAAGGAGATGAACACTGAAGCTTTCTTT
CASALPRKEMNTEAFF
>TRBJ2-7|NA|TRBV7-3|NA
TGTGCCAGCAGCTTAAAAACTGGGAGTCACTACGAGCAGTACTTC
CASSLKTGSHYEQYF
>TRBJ2-3|NA|TRBV25-1|NA
TGTGCCAGCAGTGAATTAAGGGATTCGGATACGCAGTATTTT
CASSELRDSDTQYF
>TRBJ1-2|TRBD1|TRBV28|NA
TGTGCCAGCAGTACCCCTTTTACAGGGGGGGATGACTATGGCTACACCTTC
CASSTPFTGGDDYGYTF
>TRBJ2-5|NA|TRBV30|NA
TGTGCCTGGAGTGTAACCAGCGGTCACCGGGAGACCCAGTACTTC
CAWSVTSGHRETQYF
>TRBJ1-5|NA|TRBV19|NA
TGTGCCAGTAGTATGAGGGAGAATCAGCCCCAGCATTTT
CASSMRENQPQHF
>TRBJ1-5|NA|TRBV6-5|NA
TGTGCCAGCAGGCCCACCACAGGGTTGAATCAGCCCCAGCATTTT
CASRPTTGLNQPQHF
>TRBJ1-2|NA|TRBV28|NA
TGTGCCAGCAGTTTACAGGACGCGACTGGCTACACCTTC
CASSLQDATGYTF
>TRBJ2-2|TRBD2|TRBV4-3|NA
TGCGCCAGCAGCCAAGATCCAGCGGGAGGGCTTCGTGGGGAGCTGTTTTTT
CASSQDPAGGLRGELFF
>TRBJ1-6|TRBD1|TRBV28|NA
TGTGCCAGCAGTCCCGGAGGACAGGACACCCTCCACTTT
CASSPGGQDTLHF
>TRBJ2-1|NA|TRBV9|NA
TGTGCCAGCAGCGAAACGGGAGACAACTACAATGAGCAGTTCTTC
CASSETGDNYNEQFF
>TRBJ2-2|NA|TRBV6-1|NA
TGTGCTCATGAAGGGGTTATCTCCGGGGAGCTGTTTTTT
CAHEGVISGELFF
>TRBJ2-1|NA|TRBV7-9|once
TGTGCCAGCAGCTTAGCGGAGTGGTCTGAGCAGTTCTTC
CASSLAEWSEQFF
>TRBJ2-3|NA|TRBV5-1|NA
TGCGCCAGCAGCTTGGATCAGGGCCCGCGGACAGATACGCAGTATTTT
CASSLDQGPRTDTQYF
>TRBJ2-5|TRBD2|TRBV2|NA
TGTGCCAGCGGAGCGGGGGGGCACGAGACCCAGTACTTC
CASGAGGHETQYF